This TCR beta chain was profiled in a study of PD-L1 blockade in urothelial cancer. At the level of the study: Bladder-origin urothelial cancer in males described about 90% of the 29 patients.

J gave up 6 bases and V 3 bases, and 10 bases lay outside the gene matches. This CDR3 is built from 15 residues. Looked up from germline, CDR1 is MGHRA and CDR2 is YSYEKL. Time point meaning: peripheral blood 6 weeks after treatment start. The data were produced by immunoSEQ multiplex PCR, yet TCRdb's version contains in-frame clones alone and is incomplete. The sample has around 87,000 clones; less than 85% are singletons. With regard to this clone: Its antigen is undetermined.

Study-level results: Pretreatment clonality of the blood TCR repertoire below the median was predictive of superior survival.

This chain connects TRBV4-1 to TRBJ1-2; 7 bases fit TRBD1. The specimen comprised PBMCs, sampled around atezolizumab (anti-PD-L1) treatment. This sequence was found in a man between 65 and 85 years old with urothelial cancer. In DNA, the CDR3 is TGCGCCAGCAGCCAGCTTACAGGGGATACAGATGGCTACACCTTC. As protein: CASSQLTGDTDGYTF.